Following are 17 T cell receptor beta chains from one sample sequenced in a study of patients and donors after allogeneic stem cell transplantation. One entry per CDR3 protein results from TCRdb running MiXCR on the RT-PCR reads. Found here are hundreds of thousands of distinct CDR3 sequences, 16% of them singletons; the top ten hold less than 8.5%. Sample: blood, either unsorted or a sorted T cell fraction (not recorded which). The source is a human donor who was either an allogeneic HSCT recipient or a stem cell or donor lymphocyte infusion donor (not recorded which). It is not recorded whose cells these are; they may come from a transplant donor.

V usage is TRBV18 and J usage is TRBJ2-3; 10 bases agree with TRBD2. Germline CDR1 KGHSH, CDR2 LQKENI. V lost 2 bases to trimming and J lost 4 bases; unmatched junction nucleotides: 3. The CDR3 covers 15 residues. Written as DNA, the CDR3 is TGTGCCAGCTCACCAACAGCGGGGGGGTCAGATACGCAGTATTTT. This codes for CASSPTAGGSDTQYF.

This chain links TRBV11-2 with TRBJ2-4; D perhaps matches TRBD1 (5 bases). V lost 0 bases and J 5 bases, leaving 14 bases between the germline ends. This CDR3 is 16 amino acids long. Germline V gene lookup returns CDR1 SGHAT and CDR2 FQNNGV. The CDR3 coding sequence is TGTGCCAGCAGCTTAGATCTAGGGGTGCTGGAAAACATTCAGTACTTC. Translation: CASSLDLGVLENIQYF.

The chain carries TRBV7-2 and TRBJ1-1; unclear D gene. Germline values: CDR1 SGHTA, CDR2 FQGNSA. Trimming pared 2 bases from V and 3 bases from J, leaving 10 bases between. The CDR3 has 14 amino acids. CDR3 protein: CASSLNLGYTEAFF. The DNA of the CDR3 is TGTGCCAGCAGCTTAAATTTGGGGTACACTGAAGCTTTCTTT.

This clonotype was seen repeatedly, ten times or more. The CDR3 spells CASSSGQKNTEAFF. CDR3 DNA sequence: TGCGCCAGCAGCTCGGGACAGAAGAACACTGAAGCTTTCTTT. V gene TRBV5-1 combines with J gene TRBJ1-1; TRBD1 matches 7 bases. The junction had 3 bases not matched to a gene; V was cut back by 3 bases and J by 1 base. This CDR3 comprises 14 residues. Germline V gene data show CDR1 as SGHRS and CDR2 as YFSETQ. Supplemented by reference TRBV5-1 and TRBJ1-1, the full variable domain reads KAGVTQTPRYLIKTRGQQVTLSCSPISGHRSVSWYQQTPGQGLQFLFEYFSETQRNKGNFPGRFSGRQFSNSRSEMNVSTLELGDSALYLCASSSGQKNTEAFFGQGTRLTVV.

The V gene is TRBV30, the J gene TRBJ1-5, with a possible D match to TRBD1 (6 bases). This CDR3 contains 13 residues. Between the trimmed V and J ends, which lost 1 base and 7 bases, there was a span of 11 bases. Per the germline V gene, CDR1 is GTSNPN and CDR2 is SVGIG (reference sequence). The CDR3 DNA follows: TGTGCCTGGAGTGACAGGGAAGGGCAGCCCCAGCATTTT. Translated: CAWSDREGQPQHF.

This clonotype was recorded many times. The rearrangement joins TRBV20-1 to TRBJ2-5; TRBD2 agrees at 9 bases. The CDR3 runs to 15 residues. With V trimmed by 5 bases and J by 2 bases, 9 bases remained unmatched. The germline V gene encodes CDR1 DFQATT and CDR2 SNEGSKA (reference sequence). The CDR3 region is CSAAIFSGRQETQYF. CDR3 DNA sequence: TGCAGTGCTGCTATTTTTAGCGGGAGACAAGAGACCCAGTACTTC.

J is TRBJ1-4 and V is TRBV20-1; D is uncertain. V dropped 3 bases and J dropped 0 bases, with 14 bases sitting between them. The CDR3 extends over 16 amino acids. Germline CDR1 is DFQATT and CDR2 is SNEGSKA (reference sequence). CDR3 sequence (DNA): TGCAGTGCTAGGAAAGGAGTGGGGACAACTAATGAAAAACTGTTTTTT. It yields the protein CSARKGVGTTNEKLFF.

This clonotype has more than one count but fewer than ten. This chain uses TRBV25-1 with TRBJ1-5; the match to TRBD1 covers 7 bases. J gave up 5 bases and V 2 bases, and 0 bases lay outside the gene matches. The CDR3 runs to 13 residues. Germline V gene lookup returns CDR1 MGHDK and CDR2 SYGVNS. CDR3 nucleotides: TGTGCCAGCAGTGAACAGGGGGATCAGCCCCAGCATTTT. Residues: CASSEQGDQPQHF.

In this sample, this clonotype turned up a few times. This chain links TRBV7-9 with TRBJ2-7; TRBD1 might be the D (5 bases). Deletions cut 5 bases from V and 3 bases from J, with 20 bases between. Germline CDR1 reads SEHNR; CDR2 reads FQNEAQ (reference sequence). The CDR3 is made up of 16 amino acids. CDR3 nucleotides: TGTGCCAGCAGCCCCCAACGAGCAGGGCTGAACTACGAGCAGTACTTC. Amino acids: CASSPQRAGLNYEQYF.

This clonotype came up a few times. The V gene is TRBV6-5, the J gene TRBJ1-6; 8 nucleotides align to TRBD1. V was clipped by 1 base and J by 9 bases; unmatched bases: 11. The CDR3 runs 17 residues. Germline V gene sequence: CDR1 MNHEY, CDR2 SVGAGI. This chain's CDR3 is CASSYYSGGQFSSPLHF. The CDR3 nucleotides are TGTGCCAGCAGTTACTATTCAGGGGGCCAATTTAGTTCACCCCTCCACTTT.

This clonotype appeared many times. The chain has TRBV6-6 and TRBJ2-7; 9 bases line up with TRBD2. CDR1 MNHNY and CDR2 SVGAGI come from the germline V gene (reference sequence). J gave up 1 base and V 9 bases, and 1 base lay outside the gene matches. The CDR3 has 12 amino acids. The CDR3 reads CASSGRSYEQYF. The CDR3 DNA reads TGTGCCAGTAGCGGGAGATCCTACGAGCAGTACTTC.

The chain is built from TRBV5-1 and TRBJ2-3, with 9 positions matching TRBD2. V was clipped by 4 bases and J by 4 bases; unmatched bases: 10. Germline V CDR1 and CDR2: SGHRS, YFSETQ. The CDR3 length is 16 residues. Here the CDR3 reads CASSHGGGRAPDTQYF. The CDR3 coding sequence is TGCGCCAGCAGCCACGGGGGCGGGAGGGCCCCAGATACGCAGTATTTT.

The genes are TRBV20-1 and TRBJ2-2; 7 nucleotides align to TRBD1. CDR3 length: 14 amino acids. The trim removed 3 bases at V and 4 bases at J, leaving 5 bases unmatched. Germline CDR1 DFQATT, CDR2 SNEGSKA (reference sequence). The CDR3 spells CSASPTGSTGELFF. The CDR3 nucleotides are TGCAGTGCTAGCCCGACAGGGAGCACCGGGGAGCTGTTTTTT.

This sequence joins TRBV29-1 and TRBJ1-2; the D gene is possibly TRBD1 (6 bases). V gave up 6 bases and J gave up 4 bases, with 12 bases separating them. CDR1 and CDR2 from the germline V gene are SQVTM and ANQGSEA. The CDR3 runs 12 residues. CDR3: CSVESDSYGYTF. The CDR3 DNA sequence: TGCAGCGTAGAGTCGGACAGCTATGGCTACACCTTC. Full variable domain (remainder filled in from reference TRBV29-1 and TRBJ1-2): SAVISQKPSRDICQRGTSLTIQCQVDSQVTMMFWYRQQPGQSLTLIATANQGSEATYESGFVIDKFPISRPNLTFSTLTVSNMSPEDSSIYLCSVESDSYGYTFGSGTRLTVV.

There are a few counts of this clonotype. This chain joins TRBV5-1 and TRBJ2-7, with TRBD2 matching 9 bases. Unmatched junction bases numbered 7, after V lost 3 bases and J lost 3 bases. The germline V gene has CDR1 SGHRS and CDR2 YFSETQ. The CDR3 runs to 15 residues. CDR3 sequence: CASSSGLASYYEQYF. The CDR3 coding sequence is TGCGCCAGCAGCTCGGGACTAGCCTCCTACTACGAGCAGTACTTC.

The chain couples TRBV4-1 to TRBJ2-7; possible D gene TRBD2, 7 bases. CDR1 and CDR2 from the germline V gene are MGHRA and YSYEKL. The CDR3 consists of 18 residues. The germline V and J ends were trimmed by 3 bases and 7 bases, with 28 bases remaining between them. DNA for the CDR3: TGCGCCAGCAGCCATAACCTTAAAGCGGGACATGGGGTGAGGGAGCAGTACTTC. The encoded protein is CASSHNLKAGHGVREQYF.

This rearrangement joins TRBV12-3 or TRBV12-4 to TRBJ1-1; no clear D. The CDR3 covers 13 residues. V was clipped by 4 bases and J by 3 bases, with 9 bases between them. The CDR3, as DNA: TGTGCCAGCAGTTGGTACGCCTACACTGAAGCTTTCTTT. It is translated as CASSWYAYTEAFF.